The entry below gives a single T cell receptor (beta chain) sequence along with its context. In the study's own analysis: By means of reference gene primer amplification, nucleated cell counts were estimated. Data came from immunoSEQ multiplex PCR; TCRdb stores just in-frame clones and leaves some out. That table supplies the V and J calls and clone size; D and trimming were determined from the DNA. This table holds around 69,000 clones, 82% found once. This sample is part of a study of blood T cell repertoires in COVID-19. Study-level information: Researchers got acute and convalescent COVID-19 samples from the United States, Italy and Spain. PBMCs, B-cell-depleted T cells, or T cells provided the cDNA or gDNA that made up the material.

V lost 7 bases and J lost 1, with 13 bases in between. The germline gives CDR1 MNHEY, CDR2 SVGAGI. The CDR3 totals 14 residues. Material: peripheral blood. This chain uses TRBV6-5 with TRBJ1-1; TRBD1 is a possible D gene (6 bases). This clonotype was obtained from a woman in her sixties or seventies with acute or convalescent COVID-19. CDR3 in DNA: TGTGCCAGCATCCCCCAGGGGAGGAACACTGAAGCTTTCTTT. Amino acid sequence: CASIPQGRNTEAFF.